This T cell receptor beta chain stems from a study of blood T cell repertoires in COVID-19. Study as a whole: Sources were T cells, B-cell-depleted T cells, or PBMCs; the material itself was cDNA or gDNA.

The table lists this clone with a count of one. The method was immunoSEQ multiplex PCR; TCRdb's version includes in-frame clones alone and lacks a portion of them. The sample shows around 300,000 clones, around 90% of them seen only once. This CDR3 comprises 15 residues. The V segment lost 5 bases and the J segment 4 bases; nucleotides outside the gene matches: 5. Germline loops: CDR1 SEHNR, CDR2 FQNEAQ (reference sequence). The chain recombines TRBV7-9 with TRBJ2-1, with 10 bases matching TRBD2. Source material: peripheral blood. The TCR originated in a woman aged 45 to 65 with COVID-19, enrolled during active disease. Written as DNA, the CDR3 is TGTGCCAGCAGCAATCTAGCGGGAGCGTACAATGAGCAGTTCTTC. It is translated as CASSNLAGAYNEQFF.